The clone carrying this T cell receptor (beta chain) was picked up many times. Its cognate antigen is unknown. In making TCR beta libraries, quantitative 5'-RACE with molecular barcodes was used. TCRdb used MiXCR to reprocess the 5' RACE reads, holding one entry per CDR3 protein. The sample lists around 300,000 distinct CDR3 sequences; around 21% were seen once. The data were obtained in a study of CD8 T cells in ankylosing spondylitis. Study results and limitations: Disease-linked clones reportedly concentrated significantly in matched ankylosing spondylitis synovial fluid.

Sequencing was performed on blood, either unsorted or a sorted T cell fraction (not recorded which). The receptor was derived from a female donor with ankylosing spondylitis or in good health (not recorded which).

CDR3 DNA sequence: TGTGCCAGCAGTTTGACAGGGCGGAAAGATGATGGCTACACCTTC. Amino acid sequence: CASSLTGRKDDGYTF. The chain couples TRBV12-3 or TRBV12-4 to TRBJ1-2; 7 bases align to TRBD1. There are 15 residues in the CDR3. Trimming at V came to 3 bases and at J to 6 bases, leaving 10 bases not matched to a gene.